The 13 T cell receptor beta chains below come from one sample, sequenced in a study of blood T cell repertoires in COVID-19. Here immunoSEQ multiplex PCR was the method, and the copy in TCRdb shows in-frame clones only, minus some. The table shows a few hundred thousand clones, with 84% occurring only once. The sample comprised peripheral blood. The receptors stem from a man under 40 with active or convalescent COVID-19.

In its sample, this clone was seen a few times. J is TRBJ2-7 and V is TRBV4-3; 12 bases line up with TRBD2. CDR3 length equals 16 residues. With V trimmed by 4 bases and J by 6 bases, 10 bases remained unmatched. Germline CDR1 LGHNA, CDR2 YSLEER. CDR3 DNA: TGCGCCAGCAGCCGCACCATTACTAGCGGGAGGAGCGAGCAGTACTTC. This sequence encodes CASSRTITSGRSEQYF.

This clone has only a few counts. V gene TRBV12-2 combines with J gene TRBJ1-1; the table's TRBD1 call for D was not verified on the DNA. TRBV12-2 is a pseudogene. The CDR3 loop spans 18 amino acids. This CDR3 is CASRLGGDRVGMNTEAFF. The CDR3 DNA sequence: TGTGCAAGTCGCTTAGGAGGGGACAGGGTAGGGATGAACACTGAAGCTTTCTTT.

The V gene is TRBV5-1, the J gene TRBJ2-3; perhaps TRBD2 as D (6 bases). Trimming removed 0 bases from V and 6 bases from J, with 14 bases in between. CDR1 is SGHRS and CDR2 is YFSETQ in the germline V gene. CDR3 length: 15 residues. CDR3 protein: CASSLEGRGWDTQYF. For the CDR3, the DNA is TGCGCCAGCAGCTTGGAGGGGCGGGGTTGGGATACGCAGTATTTT. Combining the CDR3 with reference TRBV5-1 and TRBJ2-3 gives the whole variable domain KAGVTQTPRYLIKTRGQQVTLSCSPISGHRSVSWYQQTPGQGLQFLFEYFSETQRNKGNFPGRFSGRQFSNSRSEMNVSTLELGDSALYLCASSLEGRGWDTQYFGPGTRLTVL.

The chain carries TRBV18 and TRBJ1-6; no clear D. The CDR3 has 13 residues. V lost 2 bases and J lost 7, with 6 bases in between. CDR1 and CDR2 from the germline V gene are KGHSH and LQKENI. The chain's CDR3 is CASSPIENSPLHF. The CDR3 DNA sequence: TGTGCCAGCTCACCAATAGAGAATTCACCCCTCCACTTT.

The CDR3 region is CASSLRGKEGTEAFF. The CDR3 bases are TGTGCCAGCAGCTTGAGGGGTAAGGAGGGTACTGAAGCTTTCTTT. The rearrangement uses TRBV5-6 and TRBJ1-1; the D gene is possibly TRBD1 (5 bases). CDR1 is SGHDT and CDR2 is YYEEEE in the germline V gene. This CDR3 has 15 residues. Trimming left V 1 base short and J 5 bases short, with 15 bases between.

The CDR3 loop reads CASRPTRGPYNEQFF. The CDR3 nucleotides read TGTGCCAGCAGACCTACCCGTGGCCCCTACAATGAGCAGTTCTTC. The chain joins TRBV6-2 or TRBV6-3 to TRBJ2-1; D remains ambiguous. Germline assignment: CDR1 MNHEY and CDR2 SVGEGT. This CDR3 region has 15 residues. V shed 6 bases and J shed 2 bases, with 14 bases lying between them.

The CDR3 region is CATSDPGGVNQPQHF. The DNA of the CDR3 is TGTGCCACCAGTGATCCCGGGGGAGTAAATCAGCCCCAGCATTTT. This chain joins TRBV24-1 and TRBJ1-5; D perhaps matches TRBD1 (5 bases). The CDR3 is made up of 15 amino acids. Trimming removed 3 bases from V and 4 bases from J, with 12 bases in between. Germline values: CDR1 KGHDR, CDR2 SFDVKD.

The chain joins TRBV29-1 to TRBJ2-3; TRBD2 is a possible D gene (6 bases). Trimming took off 4 bases at V and 6 bases at J, with 14 bases between the two ends. This CDR3 region has 13 residues. Germline V lookup: CDR1 SQVTM, CDR2 ANQGSEA. The CDR3 protein is CSVVFLASDTQYF. CDR3 nucleotide sequence: TGCAGCGTTGTTTTTCTAGCGTCGGATACGCAGTATTTT.

In this sample, this clone turned up once. This rearrangement joins TRBV3-1 (or the pseudogene TRBV3-2) to TRBJ1-1; D gene uncertain. Germline V CDR1 and CDR2: LGHDT, YNNKEL (reference sequence). CDR3 length: 15 amino acids. Trimming left V 0 bases short and J 2 bases short, with 10 bases between. The CDR3 sequence: CASSQDPQANTEAFF. The CDR3 DNA reads as TGTGCCAGCAGCCAAGATCCCCAGGCAAACACTGAAGCTTTCTTT.

The chain employs TRBV28 and TRBJ1-4; D perhaps matches TRBD1 (5 bases). The CDR3 is made up of 14 amino acids. The ends were cut back, 7 bases at V and 4 bases at J, with 13 bases in the middle. Germline V gene lookup returns CDR1 MDHEN and CDR2 SYDVKM. The CDR3 here is CASTGLAYNEKLFF. The CDR3 region has the DNA TGTGCCAGCACAGGGTTAGCCTATAATGAAAAACTGTTTTTT.

The chain joins TRBV30 to TRBJ2-7; D remains unclear. Deletions cut 5 bases from V and 6 bases from J, with 14 bases between. Germline V gives CDR1 GTSNPN, CDR2 SVGIG (reference sequence). This CDR3 region has 12 residues. The CDR3 sequence: CAWALTVGEQYF. The CDR3 coding sequence is TGTGCCTGGGCCCTCACAGTTGGCGAGCAGTACTTC.

This chain joins TRBV4-1 and TRBJ2-1; D perhaps matches TRBD2 (6 bases). From germline, CDR1 is MGHRA and CDR2 YSYEKL. The V and J ends lost 1 base and 0 bases respectively, with 16 bases between them. This CDR3 contains 18 residues. The CDR3 coding sequence is TGCGCCAGCAGCCAAGTCCCCTCTAGCGTGGGCTCCTACAATGAGCAGTTCTTC. Its protein product is CASSQVPSSVGSYNEQFF.

CDR3 amino acids: CASSLFPGETQYF. The CDR3 region has the DNA TGCGCCAGCAGCCTATTTCCCGGGGAGACCCAGTACTTC. The rearrangement joins TRBV5-1 to TRBJ2-5; no reliable D call. V gave up 4 bases and J gave up 5 bases, with 12 bases separating them. Germline V gene data show CDR1 as SGHRS and CDR2 as YFSETQ. This CDR3 region has 13 residues.